A single sample is the source of the 6 T cell receptor beta chains below, sequenced in a study of T cells after posttransplantation cyclophosphamide (dated by TCRdb to about 2016). Library preparation was by the immunoSEQ multiplex PCR assay. Here the immuneACCESS table is served through TCRdb, limited to in-frame sequences with V and J called. Missing clones are a known gap in these copies; in checked studies unresolved V genes cover under half, and the rest lacks a known reason. In this sample the table shows fewer than 40,000 clones, and no singletons are among them. The ten most abundant clones make up around 7% of the sample. Sequencing input: PBMCs. These receptor sequences come from a woman in her 50s in good health and a related stem cell transplant donor.

Many counts were recorded for this clone. The chain carries TRBV11-2 and TRBJ1-5; 7 bases agree with TRBD1. The CDR3 has 14 residues. V trimming: 5 bases; J trimming: 3 bases; junction bases outside the gene matches: 4. CDR1 is SGHAT, CDR2 FQNNGV, per germline. CDR3 in DNA: TGTGCCAGCAGCCTGACAGGGTCCAATCAGCCCCAGCATTTT. Its translation is CASSLTGSNQPQHF.

This clone appeared a few times. This chain links TRBV15 with TRBJ2-7; D is unresolved. The J call may be incorrect, as the DNA end agrees better with TRBJ2-5. The germline V gene has CDR1 LNHNV and CDR2 YYDKDF (reference sequence). The length of the CDR3 is 12 residues. CDR3 sequence reads: CATSSLGETQYF. In DNA form, the CDR3 reads TGTGCCACCAGCTCTCTAGGGGAGACCCAGTACTTC.

Ten or more counts support this clone. V is TRBV19 and J is TRBJ1-1, with 8 positions matching TRBD1. Germline V lookup: CDR1 LNHDA, CDR2 SQIVND (reference sequence). This CDR3 is built from 15 residues. V shed 4 bases and J 0 bases; nucleotides not matched to a gene: 4. CDR3 sequence: CASSRGQGMNTEAFF. Here the CDR3 DNA reads TGTGCCAGTAGTAGAGGACAGGGAATGAACACTGAAGCTTTCTTT.

This clone was recorded at least ten times. The rearrangement joins TRBV14 to TRBJ2-5, with TRBD2 matching over 10 bases. The V segment lost 8 bases and the J segment 5 bases; nucleotides outside the gene matches: 8. Germline V gene data show CDR1 as SGHDN and CDR2 as FVKESK. The CDR3 extends over 14 amino acids. The CDR3 DNA reads TGTGCCAGCGGCCTAGCGGGAGATTCGGAGACCCAGTACTTC. Translating gives CASGLAGDSETQYF.

This clone was seen ten or more times. The rearrangement uses TRBV7-3 and TRBJ1-3; D is perhaps TRBD1 (5 bases). CDR1 and CDR2 (germline): SGHTA, FQGTGA. The CDR3 contains 13 residues. Trimming took off 5 bases at V and 4 bases at J, with 9 bases between the two ends. The CDR3 here is CASSLYRGNTIYF. For the CDR3, the DNA is TGTGCCAGCAGCCTCTACAGGGGAAACACCATATATTTT.

This clone was counted many times. This chain joins TRBV4-1 and TRBJ1-5; 10 bases match TRBD1. The ends lost 5 bases at V and 4 bases at J; junction bases unmatched: 11. Germline lookup yields CDR1 MGHRA and CDR2 YSYEKL. This CDR3 comprises 17 residues. In nucleotides, the CDR3 is TGCGCCAGCAGCATACACGGGACAGGGGTGACGAATCAGCCCCAGCATTTT. It specifies CASSIHGTGVTNQPQHF.